This entry concerns a single T cell receptor beta chain. The data originate from a study of blood T cell repertoires in COVID-19. Enrolment of Seattle patients took place during active infection, and they were followed longitudinally. Per the authors' pipeline: Reference gene primer amplification in the assay estimated nucleated cell counts. Assay used: immunoSEQ multiplex PCR; TCRdb lists only in-frame clones, some missing. The DNA was the basis for D and trimming; V, J and clone size are from that table. The table includes about 160,000 clones, approximately 82% detected once. The specimen sequenced was peripheral blood. This clonotype was sampled from a woman in her 40s with COVID-19, enrolled during active disease.

The chain's CDR3 is CAWRYDAGGRQFF. DNA for the CDR3: TGTGCCTGGAGATATGACGCGGGAGGACGGCAGTTCTTC. This chain connects TRBV30 to TRBJ2-1, with TRBD2 matching 8 bases. V shed 3 bases and J 12 bases; nucleotides not matched to a gene: 10. The CDR3 is made up of 13 amino acids. Germline V gives CDR1 GTSNPN, CDR2 SVGIG (reference sequence). Full variable domain (rest looked up from reference TRBV30 and TRBJ2-1): SQTIHQWPATLVQPVGSPLSLECTVEGTSNPNLYWYRQAAGRGLQLLFYSVGIGQISSEVPQNLSASRPQDRQFILSSKKLLLSDSGFYLCAWRYDAGGRQFFGPGTRLTVL.